This T cell receptor beta chain derives from a study of blood T cell repertoires in COVID-19. On the study more broadly: Spain, Italy and the United States supplied samples that represented acute and convalescent COVID-19. From T cells, B-cell-depleted T cells, or PBMCs came the material, which was cDNA or gDNA.

Original analysis: Nucleated cell counts were estimated from reference gene primer amplification. Clones were sequenced by immunoSEQ multiplex PCR, and TCRdb holds only the in-frame ones, with some missing. The V and J calls and clone size are taken from that table; D and trimming were inferred from the DNA. The sample contains roughly 240,000 clones, around four fifths of which appear only once. The CDR3 has 13 residues. The germline V gene encodes CDR1 SGHTA and CDR2 FQGNSA. Between the trimmed V and J ends, which lost 5 bases and 5 bases, there was a span of 10 bases. This sequence originates from a woman older than 75 with acute or convalescent COVID-19. The specimen sequenced was peripheral blood. The chain links TRBV7-2 to TRBJ1-5, with no clear D. The CDR3 bases are TGTGCCAGCAGCCGTTACGAGGATCAGCCCCAGCATTTT. It is translated as CASSRYEDQPQHF.